This entry lists 6 T cell receptor beta chains sequenced from one sample in a study of blood T cell repertoires in COVID-19. The assay was immunoSEQ multiplex PCR, and TCRdb's table has in-frame clones only and misses some. The sample yields approximately 120,000 clones, 92% seen once. Sample: peripheral blood. The receptors were gathered from a man aged 50 or older with COVID-19, enrolled during active disease.

This chain joins TRBV28 and TRBJ1-2, with 7 bases that match TRBD1. This CDR3 contains 13 residues. CDR1 and CDR2 from the germline V gene are MDHEN and SYDVKM. Trimming cost V 6 bases and J 8 bases; bases outside gene matches: 9. CDR3 loop: CASSLTGSWGYTF. CDR3 bases: TGTGCCAGCAGCCTGACAGGGAGCTGGGGCTACACCTTC.

The rearrangement links TRBV12-3 or TRBV12-4 to TRBJ1-1, with 7 bases identical to TRBD1. The CDR3 runs to 12 residues. Losses at the gene ends were 6 bases for V and 10 bases for J; bases not matched to a gene: 8. The CDR3 DNA follows: TGTGCCAGCAGCCCCAGATCAGGGGGAGCTTTCTTT. Residues: CASSPRSGGAFF.

The rearrangement links TRBV6-2 or TRBV6-3 to TRBJ2-1, with 11 bases matching TRBD2. The junction had 17 bases not matched to a gene; V was cut back by 6 bases and J by 10 bases. The CDR3 runs 17 residues. Germline CDR1 is MNHEY and CDR2 is SVGEGT. CDR3 coding DNA: TGTGCCAGCAGCCTACATTCCCCACTAGCGGGAGAGCGGGAGCAGTTCTTC. Translating gives CASSLHSPLAGEREQFF.

The chain couples TRBV9 to TRBJ2-1; 13 bases map to TRBD2. This CDR3 region has 16 residues. Per the germline V gene, CDR1 is SGDLS and CDR2 is YYNGEE. V lost 4 bases, J lost 4 bases, and 5 bases stayed unmatched. This CDR3 reads CASSRRTSGSYNEQFF. Written as DNA, the CDR3 is TGTGCCAGCAGCCGTAGGACTAGCGGGAGTTACAATGAGCAGTTCTTC.

The rearrangement joins TRBV19 to TRBJ1-1; a possible D gene is TRBD1 (6 bases). Germline assignment: CDR1 LNHDA and CDR2 SQIVND (reference sequence). V was trimmed by 1 base and J by 2 bases, leaving 14 bases between them. This CDR3 has 16 residues. The DNA of the CDR3 is TGTGCCAGTAGTATAGGGAGGCGAGGGGGAAACACTGAAGCTTTCTTT. Protein sequence: CASSIGRRGGNTEAFF.

The V gene is TRBV12-3 or TRBV12-4, the J gene TRBJ1-1; maybe TRBD1 (6 bases). Between the trimmed V and J ends, which lost 6 bases and 1 base, there was a span of 9 bases. CDR3 length equals 13 residues. This CDR3 reads CASSLTGNTEAFF. The CDR3 DNA sequence: TGTGCCAGCAGCCTGACAGGGAACACTGAAGCTTTCTTT.